Detailed here is one T cell receptor beta chain. These data are taken from a study of blood T cell repertoires in COVID-19. Background on the study: Both acute and convalescent COVID-19 samples were obtained from the United States, Italy and Spain.

Per the authors' pipeline: Scientists estimated how many nucleated cells there were by amplifying reference gene primers. Generated by immunoSEQ multiplex PCR, the TCRdb table keeps only in-frame clones and is missing some. V and J calls and clone size are copied from that table; D and trimming were computed from the DNA. The table includes a few hundred thousand clones, 75% to 85% detected once. The CDR3 spans 15 residues. Germline CDR1 reads SGHTA; CDR2 reads FQGNSA. Trimming pared 1 base from V and 0 bases from J, leaving 7 bases between. Source material: peripheral blood. The gene calls are TRBV7-2 and TRBJ2-1, with TRBD2 as a possible D gene (6 bases). This receptor was taken from a human donor in a cohort sampled during active COVID-19. For the CDR3, the DNA is TGTGCCAGCAGCTTAGGCGGGGTCTCCTACAATGAGCAGTTCTTC. This translates into CASSLGGVSYNEQFF.